This is a list of T cell receptor beta chains from one sample in a study of radiotherapy plus CTLA-4 blockade in lung cancer. The assay was immunoSEQ multiplex PCR, and TCRdb's table has in-frame clones only and misses some. Found here are 40,000 to 55,000 clones, approximately 86% of them singletons; the top ten hold 17%. The specimen was peripheral blood, collected from a patient treated with radiotherapy plus ipilimumab. The origin of the receptors is a human donor with non-small cell lung cancer that progressed on radiotherapy plus ipilimumab. Some clones in this sample may be carry-over from other donors' samples. Both conserved end residues are part of each CDR3. Each record gives: V gene, clone size, CDR3 protein. Size is omitted from some rows. Given values are once, few, many or a class for expanded clones.

>TRBV5-1|-
CASSDAGGQASYEQYF
>TRBV5-1|-
CASSLSQGTDTQYF
>TRBV28|-
CASSPGTGGSQPQHF
>TRBV9|-
CASSVVQGSDTQYF
>TRBV19|-
CASSKGQANTEAFF
>TRBV28|once
CASSFTLSSGGFTYEQYF
>TRBV7-2|-
CASSLQGLAGDPYEQYF
>TRBV7-6|-
CASSLRQGAPYEQYF
>TRBV9|-
CASSVISSGQGTDTQYF
>TRBV27|few
CASSWGAGGPLNEQFF
>TRBV6-4|once
CASSPTGALQSGANVLTF
>TRBV5-6|-
CASSLRGINTEAFF
>TRBV5-1|-
CASSLERSEAFF
>TRBV14|-
CASSPPGGRWYGYTF
>TRBV21-1|-
CASSSRGQGRSYEQYF
>TRBV7-3|-
CASRVAASGGDEQFF
>TRBV6-6|-
CASRTGTGGSEQFF